A single sample is the source of the 15 T cell receptor beta chains below, sequenced in a study of patients and donors after allogeneic stem cell transplantation (dated by TCRdb to between 2020 and 2021). The receptor library was made with RT-PCR. Sequencing took place on a NextSeq 550. Using fastp trimming at Q25 and MiXCR clonotype assembly, TCRdb reanalyzed the public sequencing data and kept in-frame beta chains. Rows are combined by CDR3 protein, so each entry shows the most common genes and DNA. The sample table holds 95,000 to 120,000 distinct CDR3 sequences, of which 35% to 45% were seen once. The ten largest clones take up more than 25% of the sample. Sequencing was done on a sample of blood, either unsorted or a sorted T cell fraction (not recorded which). Receptors were obtained from a human donor who was either an allogeneic HSCT recipient or a stem cell or donor lymphocyte infusion donor (not recorded which). It is not recorded whose cells these are; they may come from a transplant donor.

This clonotype has only a few counts. The chain is built from TRBV19 and TRBJ1-1, with a weak D call TRBD1 (6 bases). Trimming cost V 6 bases and J 1 base, with 12 bases left between them. The germline V gene has CDR1 LNHDA and CDR2 SQIVND (reference sequence). The CDR3 loop spans 14 amino acids. The CDR3 protein is CASSLRGANTEAFF. In nucleotides, the CDR3 is TGTGCCAGTAGCCTCCGGGGGGCGAACACTGAAGCTTTCTTT.

The rearrangement uses TRBV20-1 and TRBJ2-2; D possibly corresponds to TRBD2 (5 bases). Germline V gene sequence: CDR1 DFQATT, CDR2 SNEGSKA (reference sequence). Trimming removed 4 bases from V and 3 bases from J, with 12 bases in between. The CDR3 is 14 amino acids. DNA for the CDR3: TGCAGTGCTAAACCTAGCAGACACACCGGGGAGCTGTTTTTT. It is translated as CSAKPSRHTGELFF.

The chain joins TRBV7-8 to TRBJ1-2, with 7 bases identical to TRBD1. This CDR3 contains 15 residues. The V gene's germline CDR1 is SGHVS and CDR2 FQNEAQ. J gave up 7 bases and V 5 bases, and 13 bases lay outside the gene matches. CDR3 residues: CASSGRDSRSGGYTF. CDR3 bases: TGTGCCAGCAGCGGAAGGGACAGTCGGTCTGGTGGCTACACCTTC.

V and J are TRBV7-8 and TRBJ1-4; D not certain. Germline-derived CDR1 and CDR2 are SGHVS and FQNEAQ. Trimming took off 5 bases at V and 8 bases at J, with 15 bases between the two ends. CDR3 length: 14 residues. CDR3 protein: CASSLRAPGEKLFF. CDR3 bases: TGTGCCAGCAGCCTTAGGGCCCCTGGGGAAAAACTGTTTTTT.

A single count supports this clonotype. The V call is TRBV20-1, the J call TRBJ2-3; D uncertain. The V gene lost 6 bases and the J gene lost 0 bases, with 4 bases spanning the gap. The CDR3 contains 11 residues. Germline values: CDR1 DFQATT, CDR2 SNEGSKA (reference sequence). In DNA, the CDR3 is TGCAGTGCCCAAAGCACAGATACGCAGTATTTT. It translates to CSAQSTDTQYF.

The chain employs TRBV29-1 and TRBJ2-7; 12 bases align to TRBD2. The V gene's germline CDR1 is SQVTM and CDR2 ANQGSEA. V lost 7 bases and J lost 2; bases outside the gene matches: 3. The CDR3 sequence is 13 residues long. CDR3 sequence reads: CSARLAGAYEQYF. The CDR3 DNA reads TGCAGCGCAAGACTAGCGGGAGCCTACGAGCAGTACTTC.

The V and J genes are TRBV5-1 and TRBJ2-5, with D unresolved. The germline V gene encodes CDR1 SGHRS and CDR2 YFSETQ. V was shortened by 1 base and J by 2 bases, with 12 bases between the two germline ends. The length of the CDR3 is 15 residues. CDR3 sequence reads: CASSLSGTEQETQYF. Written as DNA, the CDR3 is TGCGCCAGCAGCTTGTCAGGTACCGAGCAAGAGACCCAGTACTTC.

V gene TRBV3-1 combines with J gene TRBJ2-7; the D gene is possibly TRBD2 (6 bases). Trimming removed 1 base from V and 2 bases from J, with 12 bases in between. The V gene's germline CDR1 is LGHDT and CDR2 YNNKEL (reference sequence). This CDR3 has 15 amino acids. This CDR3 is CASSQGLVVPYEQYF. CDR3 in DNA: TGTGCCAGCAGCCAAGGACTAGTTGTCCCCTACGAGCAGTACTTC.

This CDR3 is CSASAYTF. In nucleotides, the CDR3 is TGCAGTGCTAGTGCATACACCTTC. The V and J genes are TRBV20-1 and TRBJ1-2; D ambiguous. The CDR3 consists of 8 residues. Germline CDR1 DFQATT, CDR2 SNEGSKA (reference sequence). V lost 3 bases and J lost 11, with 4 bases in between.

The J gene is TRBJ2-1, the V gene TRBV12-3 or TRBV12-4, with 9 bases that match TRBD1. CDR3 size: 15 residues. The J segment lost 1 base and the V segment lost 6 bases, leaving 4 bases of the junction unmatched. The CDR3 loop reads CASRRTGVSYNEQFF. Written as DNA, the CDR3 is TGTGCCAGCAGACGGACAGGGGTATCCTACAATGAGCAGTTCTTC.

This clonotype was seen only a few times. The V gene is TRBV7-9, the J gene TRBJ2-7; the match to TRBD1 covers 8 bases. Germline V gene sequence: CDR1 SEHNR, CDR2 FQNEAQ (reference sequence). The J segment lost 3 bases and the V segment lost 7 bases, leaving 8 bases of the junction unmatched. The CDR3 extends over 14 amino acids. CDR3 sequence: CASTDRGLGYEQYF. In nucleotides, the CDR3 is TGTGCCAGCACCGACAGGGGATTAGGCTACGAGCAGTACTTC.

The chain carries TRBV7-9 and TRBJ2-7; D call uncertain. V was clipped by 1 base and J by 1 base, with 5 bases between them. Germline CDR1 reads SEHNR; CDR2 reads FQNEAQ (reference sequence). The CDR3 has 13 amino acids. CDR3 in amino acids: CASSLDESYEQYF. The CDR3 nucleotides are TGTGCCAGCAGCTTAGACGAATCCTACGAGCAGTACTTC.

CDR3 nucleotide sequence: TGTGCCAGCAGCTTAAAGACAGGGGGCTTGAGGGCAGATACGCAGTATTTT. Translating it yields CASSLKTGGLRADTQYF. The rearrangement uses TRBV7-9 and TRBJ2-3; 10 positions agree with TRBD1. The CDR3 contains 17 residues. The junction had 9 bases not matched to a gene; V was cut back by 2 bases and J by 4 bases. CDR1 is SEHNR, CDR2 FQNEAQ, per germline (reference sequence).

The chain carries TRBV7-2 and TRBJ2-1; 9 nucleotides match TRBD2. Per the germline V gene, CDR1 is SGHTA and CDR2 is FQGNSA. V was clipped by 6 bases and J by 5 bases; unmatched bases: 11. CDR3 length: 16 amino acids. The CDR3 is CASRLLPGGGDNEQFF. The CDR3 region has the DNA TGTGCCAGCAGGCTCCTTCCGGGCGGGGGGGACAATGAGCAGTTCTTC.

This clonotype was counted only a few times. This rearrangement joins TRBV14 to TRBJ1-1; a weak D match, TRBD1 (5 bases). CDR1 SGHDN and CDR2 FVKESK come from the germline V gene. V was pared by 1 base and J by 11 bases, with 11 bases between. This CDR3 contains 12 residues. CDR3 region: CASSQGTEGAFF. CDR3 in DNA: TGTGCCAGCAGCCAAGGGACCGAGGGGGCTTTCTTT.